This TCR beta chain was retrieved from a study of T cell changes during pregnancy in multiple sclerosis. The V and J ends lost 5 bases and 3 bases respectively, with 5 bases between them. The CDR3 covers 12 residues. Germline V CDR1 and CDR2: LGHNT, FRNRAP. Sequencing was performed with immunoSEQ multiplex PCR; in TCRdb, only in-frame clones are kept and a portion is missing. The sample has 55,000 to 70,000 clones, roughly nine tenths seen once. V and J are TRBV12-5 and TRBJ1-5; D not resolved. The receptor's source is a female donor with multiple sclerosis, enrolled in a pregnancy study. This sample comprised peripheral blood, obtained in the first trimester of pregnancy. The CDR3 coding sequence is TGTGCTAGTGGTGAGGACAATCAGCCCCAGCATTTT. It yields the protein CASGEDNQPQHF.